This TCR beta chain stems from a study of CD8 T cells in ankylosing spondylitis. Study-wide findings and caveats: Typical of ankylosing spondylitis blood, it appeared, was a TCR beta motif of under 10 highly homologous variants.

Via MiXCR, TCRdb re-called the 5' RACE reads, giving one row per CDR3 protein. There are about 700,000 distinct CDR3 sequences in the sample; roughly 19% occur only once, and around 19% lies in the top ten. This clonotype appeared a few times. Its antigen is not identified. Sequencing was performed on blood, either unsorted or a sorted T cell fraction (not recorded which). This receptor was identified in a male donor with ankylosing spondylitis.

The DNA of the CDR3 is TGTGCCAGCAGTCGGACAGGCGGGGGGGGAGGCGAAAAACTGTTTTTT. This translates into CASSRTGGGGGEKLFF. The chain has TRBV12-3 or TRBV12-4 and TRBJ1-4; 7 bases are a match to TRBD1. The length of the CDR3 is 16 residues. V shed 5 bases and J 8 bases; nucleotides not matched to a gene: 14.